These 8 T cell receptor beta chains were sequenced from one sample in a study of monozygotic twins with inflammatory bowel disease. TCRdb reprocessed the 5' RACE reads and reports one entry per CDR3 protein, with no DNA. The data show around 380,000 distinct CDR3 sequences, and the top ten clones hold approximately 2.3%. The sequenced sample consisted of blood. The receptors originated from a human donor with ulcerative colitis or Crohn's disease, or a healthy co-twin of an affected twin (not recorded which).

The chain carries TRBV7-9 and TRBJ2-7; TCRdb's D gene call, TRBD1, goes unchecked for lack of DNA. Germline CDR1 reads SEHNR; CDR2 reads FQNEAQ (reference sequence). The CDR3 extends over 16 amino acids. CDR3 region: CASSLPAGTGAREQYF.

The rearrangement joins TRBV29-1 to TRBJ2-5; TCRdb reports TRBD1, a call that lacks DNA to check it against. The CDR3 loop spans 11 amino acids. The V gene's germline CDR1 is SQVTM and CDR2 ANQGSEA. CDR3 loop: CSVGQGQTQYF.

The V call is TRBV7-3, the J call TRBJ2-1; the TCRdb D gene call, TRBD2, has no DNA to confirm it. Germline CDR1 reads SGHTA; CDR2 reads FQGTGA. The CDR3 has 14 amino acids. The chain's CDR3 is CASSLAGGPDEQFF.

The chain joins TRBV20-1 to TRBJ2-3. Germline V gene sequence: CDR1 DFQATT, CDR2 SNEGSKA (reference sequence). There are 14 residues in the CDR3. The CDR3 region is CSAREEGGADTQYF.

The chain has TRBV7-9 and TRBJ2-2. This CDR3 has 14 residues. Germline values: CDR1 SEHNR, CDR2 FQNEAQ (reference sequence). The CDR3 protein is CASSLGANTGELFF.

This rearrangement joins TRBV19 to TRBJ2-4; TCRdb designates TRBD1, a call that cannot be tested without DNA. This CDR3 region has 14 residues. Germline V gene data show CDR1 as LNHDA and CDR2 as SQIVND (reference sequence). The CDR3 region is CASSIQGRRNIQYF. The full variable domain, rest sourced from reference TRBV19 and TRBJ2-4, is DGGITQSPKYLFRKEGQNVTLSCEQNLNHDAMYWYRQDPGQGLRLIYYSQIVNDFQKGDIAEGYSVSREKKESFPLTVTSAQKNPTAFYLCASSIQGRRNIQYFGAGTRLSVL.

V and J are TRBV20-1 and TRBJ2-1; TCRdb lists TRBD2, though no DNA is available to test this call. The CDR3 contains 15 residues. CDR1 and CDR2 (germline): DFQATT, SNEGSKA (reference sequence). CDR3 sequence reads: CSASNPGTSGGEQFF.

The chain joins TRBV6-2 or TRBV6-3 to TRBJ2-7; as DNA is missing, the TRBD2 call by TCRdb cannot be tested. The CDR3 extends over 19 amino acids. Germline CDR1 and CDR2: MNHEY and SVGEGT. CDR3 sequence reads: CASTPEGTSGVPPLVEQYF.